The 27 T cell receptor beta chains listed next were all sequenced from one sample in a study of blood T cell repertoires in COVID-19. Sequencing was performed with immunoSEQ multiplex PCR; in TCRdb, only in-frame clones are kept and a portion is missing. The sample gives 150,000 to 200,000 clones, 80% to 90% of which show up once; roughly 3% is in the top ten. Sequencing used peripheral blood. The receptors shown here come from a man between 60 and 70 years old with acute or convalescent COVID-19.

This clone was seen only a few times. V usage is TRBV11-2 and J usage is TRBJ2-5; maybe TRBD2 (5 bases). Germline assignment: CDR1 SGHAT and CDR2 FQNNGV. The germline V and J ends were trimmed by 1 base and 2 bases, with 8 bases remaining between them. There are 14 residues in the CDR3. CDR3 loop: CASSLAGWQETQYF. CDR3 coding DNA: TGTGCCAGCAGCTTAGCGGGATGGCAAGAGACCCAGTACTTC.

The V and J genes are TRBV19 and TRBJ1-5; D is possibly TRBD1 (5 bases). V lost 5 bases and J 0 bases, leaving 11 bases between the germline ends. CDR1 and CDR2 from the germline V gene are LNHDA and SQIVND (reference sequence). The CDR3 is 15 residues long. In DNA, the CDR3 is TGTGCCAGTAGTGGGGGGAGGAATAGCAATCAGCCCCAGCATTTT. Amino acid sequence: CASSGGRNSNQPQHF.

This sequence joins TRBV4-1 and TRBJ2-3; D may be TRBD2 (6 bases). The CDR3 spans 15 residues. Germline lookup yields CDR1 MGHRA and CDR2 YSYEKL. The V end was cut by 0 bases, the J end by 1 base, with 8 bases between. CDR3 DNA: TGCGCCAGCAGCCAAGATGGCGGGGGCACAGATACGCAGTATTTT. This sequence encodes CASSQDGGGTDTQYF.

The chain recombines TRBV6-2 or TRBV6-3 with TRBJ2-7; 7 positions match TRBD1. Germline CDR1 MNHEY, CDR2 SVGEGT. This CDR3 has 18 amino acids. The junction had 18 bases not matched to a gene; V was cut back by 5 bases and J by 2 bases. The CDR3 DNA reads TGTGCCAGCAGTACGCCCGTCGAACAGGGGAGAGGGGCCTACGAGCAGTACTTC. It encodes CASSTPVEQGRGAYEQYF.

As to this clone: The identical CDR3 is also encoded by other nucleotide sequences in the sample. This chain joins TRBV9 and TRBJ2-1, with D possibly TRBD2 on 6 matching bases. The V and J ends lost 0 bases and 7 bases respectively, with 14 bases between them. The CDR3 is 15 amino acids. Germline-derived CDR1 and CDR2 are SGDLS and YYNGEE. CDR3 DNA: TGTGCCAGCAGCGTAGGTCTAGCCGGAGGGAATGAGCAGTTCTTC. Protein product: CASSVGLAGGNEQFF.

V and J are TRBV7-9 and TRBJ2-3; D is uncertain. Trimming left V 5 bases short and J 3 bases short, with 12 bases between. The CDR3 has 14 residues. Germline values: CDR1 SEHNR, CDR2 FQNEAQ (reference sequence). The CDR3 DNA reads TGTGCCAGCAGCCCCCGTGCAGCGACAGATACGCAGTATTTT. It specifies CASSPRAATDTQYF. The variable domain in full, with the rest retrieved from reference TRBV7-9 and TRBJ2-3, is DTGVSQNPRHKITKRGQNVTFRCDPISEHNRLYWYRQTLGQGPEFLTYFQNEAQLEKSRLLSDRFSAERPKGSFSTLEIQRTEQGDSAMYLCASSPRAATDTQYFGPGTRLTVL.

This chain uses TRBV5-4 with TRBJ2-5, with D maybe TRBD1 (6 bases). CDR1 SGHNT and CDR2 YYREEE come from the germline V gene (reference sequence). Deletions cut 5 bases from V and 4 bases from J, with 15 bases between. CDR3 length: 14 residues. The CDR3 DNA follows: TGTGCCAGCAGTGGTACAGGGAAGGGAGAGACCCAGTACTTC. This gives the protein CASSGTGKGETQYF.

This clone was recorded a few times. V usage is TRBV28 and J usage is TRBJ1-2; TRBD1 might be the D (6 bases). The germline V gene has CDR1 MDHEN and CDR2 SYDVKM. The CDR3 has 14 amino acids. V was trimmed by 2 bases and J by 4 bases, leaving 11 bases between them. The CDR3 reads CASSLGTPPYGYTF. The DNA for the CDR3 is TGTGCCAGCAGTTTAGGGACACCTCCCTATGGCTACACCTTC.

This clone was seen a few times. The chain employs TRBV4-2 and TRBJ1-2; D is perhaps TRBD1 (5 bases). V shed 2 bases and J shed 0 bases, with 13 bases lying between them. This CDR3 has 16 residues. Germline V lookup: CDR1 LGHNA, CDR2 YNFKEQ. The CDR3 reads CASSQPGGASNYGYTF. In nucleotides, the CDR3 is TGTGCCAGCAGCCAACCAGGCGGGGCATCTAACTATGGCTACACCTTC.

The chain carries TRBV18 and TRBJ1-5, with a tentative D call TRBD1 (5 bases). This CDR3 is built from 14 residues. Germline loops: CDR1 KGHSH, CDR2 LQKENI. With 3 bases removed from V and 2 bases from J, the gap between germline ends came to 8 bases. The DNA of the CDR3 is TGTGCCAGCTCACCCGGGGGGGGCAATCAGCCCCAGCATTTT. This gives the protein CASSPGGGNQPQHF.

This chain uses TRBV7-2 with TRBJ2-1; no clear D gene. Germline V gene lookup returns CDR1 SGHTA and CDR2 FQGNSA. The CDR3 is 12 residues long. The ends were cut back, 5 bases at V and 8 bases at J, with 10 bases in the middle. In DNA form, the CDR3 reads TGTGCCAGCAGCCCCTATAGTGATGAGCAGTTCTTC. It codes for CASSPYSDEQFF.

This clone was counted a few times. The rearrangement joins TRBV19 to TRBJ2-2, with 9 bases identical to TRBD2. CDR1 LNHDA and CDR2 SQIVND come from the germline V gene (reference sequence). V shed 6 bases, J shed 3 bases, and the junction held 8 bases outside the gene matches. The CDR3 spans 16 residues. The CDR3 sequence: CASSPPGLADTGELFF. The CDR3 DNA sequence: TGTGCCAGTAGCCCGCCGGGACTAGCTGACACCGGGGAGCTGTTTTTT.

The genes are TRBV28 and TRBJ2-1; no definite D call. CDR3 length: 12 residues. V was clipped by 5 bases and J by 10 bases, with 12 bases between them. CDR1 is MDHEN, CDR2 SYDVKM, per germline. The CDR3 reads CASSLTQPEQFF. The CDR3 coding sequence is TGTGCCAGCAGTCTGACTCAGCCGGAGCAGTTCTTC.

The chain's CDR3 is CASSIGTSGSSLSYEQYF. The CDR3 DNA sequence: TGTGCCAGCAGCATAGGGACTAGCGGGAGTTCTCTCTCCTACGAGCAGTACTTC. The chain joins TRBV7-6 to TRBJ2-7, with 14 bases fitting TRBD2. Germline CDR1 and CDR2: SGHVS and FNYEAQ. V shed 5 bases and J 0 bases; nucleotides not matched to a gene: 9. The CDR3 runs 18 residues.

The chain couples TRBV27 to TRBJ1-5, with TRBD1 identical over 7 bases. The CDR3 loop spans 14 amino acids. Germline V gene data show CDR1 as MNHEY and CDR2 as SMNVEV (reference sequence). J lost 7 bases, V lost 5 bases, and 8 bases had no gene match. CDR3 residues: CASSIGGAGQPQHF. The DNA of the CDR3 is TGTGCCAGCAGTATAGGGGGCGCAGGGCAGCCCCAGCATTTT.

The rearrangement joins TRBV18 to TRBJ2-1, with 14 positions matching TRBD2. With 3 bases clipped from V and 9 bases from J, the junction kept 1 base outside the gene matches. The CDR3 runs to 14 residues. Germline V gene data show CDR1 as KGHSH and CDR2 as LQKENI. CDR3 DNA: TGTGCCAGCTCACCCGGACTAGCGGGAGGTGAGCAGTTCTTC. Its translation is CASSPGLAGGEQFF.

V usage is TRBV19 and J usage is TRBJ2-1, with 16 bases that match TRBD2. The CDR3 has 21 residues. J gave up 0 bases and V 6 bases, and 14 bases lay outside the gene matches. Germline CDR1 LNHDA, CDR2 SQIVND (reference sequence). CDR3: CASSPGTSGRAPLYSYNEQFF. The DNA for the CDR3 is TGTGCCAGTAGCCCCGGGACTAGCGGGAGGGCCCCCCTTTACTCCTACAATGAGCAGTTCTTC. Using reference TRBV19 and TRBJ2-1 for the parts outside the CDR3, the full variable domain is DGGITQSPKYLFRKEGQNVTLSCEQNLNHDAMYWYRQDPGQGLRLIYYSQIVNDFQKGDIAEGYSVSREKKESFPLTVTSAQKNPTAFYLCASSPGTSGRAPLYSYNEQFFGPGTRLTVL.

The CDR3 DNA reads TGTGCCAGCAGTTCCTACTACGGGACAGCAAACACTGAAGCTTTCTTT. Translated, it gives CASSSYYGTANTEAFF. This rearrangement joins TRBV6-5 to TRBJ1-1; 7 positions match TRBD1. Germline V lookup: CDR1 MNHEY, CDR2 SVGAGI. The CDR3 consists of 16 residues. V was pared by 4 bases and J by 2 bases, with 10 bases of the junction left unmatched.

The chain combines TRBV27 with TRBJ1-2, with D tentatively TRBD1 (6 bases). The CDR3 is 16 amino acids. Trimming stripped 5 bases from V and 1 base from J, with 17 bases between. CDR1 and CDR2 (germline): MNHEY, SMNVEV (reference sequence). CDR3 region: CASSIQGSGDNYGYTF. The CDR3 coding sequence is TGTGCCAGCAGTATTCAGGGGAGTGGTGATAACTATGGCTACACCTTC.

J is TRBJ1-1 and V is TRBV19; 11 bases map to TRBD1. The V and J ends lost 1 base and 4 bases, in that order; junction bases with no gene match: 2. Germline V gene sequence: CDR1 LNHDA, CDR2 SQIVND (reference sequence). The CDR3 runs to 15 residues. The CDR3 coding sequence is TGTGCCAGTAGTATAGGGACAGGGGGCGTCACTGAAGCTTTCTTT. It codes for CASSIGTGGVTEAFF.

The chain carries TRBV6-5 and TRBJ2-7; 7 nucleotides agree with TRBD2. With 6 bases clipped from V and 6 bases from J, the junction kept 14 bases outside the gene matches. Germline V lookup: CDR1 MNHEY, CDR2 SVGAGI. The CDR3 extends over 15 amino acids. The DNA for the CDR3 is TGTGCCAGCAGCCTCACCGGGACTACTTTTGTCGAGCAGTACTTC. Translating it yields CASSLTGTTFVEQYF.

The CDR3, as DNA: TGTGCCATCAGTGGAGAGGGTACCAAGACCCAGTACTTC. Translation gives CAISGEGTKTQYF. This chain uses TRBV10-3 with TRBJ2-5; maybe TRBD2 (5 bases). Germline CDR1 is ENHRY and CDR2 is SYGVKD. The CDR3 is 13 amino acids. Between the trimmed V and J ends, which lost 4 bases and 6 bases, there was a span of 12 bases.

The chain is built from TRBV3-1 (or the pseudogene TRBV3-2) and TRBJ2-7, with D unclear. V lost 2 bases and J 3 bases, leaving 11 bases between the germline ends. Germline CDR1 reads LGHDT; CDR2 reads YNNKEL (reference sequence). This CDR3 is 14 amino acids long. In DNA form, the CDR3 reads TGTGCCAGCAGCCAATTATCCAGGCTCTACGAGCAGTACTTC. It codes for CASSQLSRLYEQYF.

This sequence joins TRBV19 and TRBJ2-3; 10 bases line up with TRBD2. Germline loops: CDR1 LNHDA, CDR2 SQIVND (reference sequence). Unmatched junction bases numbered 3, after V lost 6 bases and J lost 3 bases. The CDR3 runs 14 residues. The CDR3 spells CASRLAGTTDTQYF. The CDR3 nucleotides read TGTGCCAGTAGACTAGCGGGAACAACAGATACGCAGTATTTT. Full variable domain (rest looked up from reference TRBV19 and TRBJ2-3): DGGITQSPKYLFRKEGQNVTLSCEQNLNHDAMYWYRQDPGQGLRLIYYSQIVNDFQKGDIAEGYSVSREKKESFPLTVTSAQKNPTAFYLCASRLAGTTDTQYFGPGTRLTVL.

This chain joins TRBV27 and TRBJ2-1; 7 bases are a match to TRBD2. Per the germline V gene, CDR1 is MNHEY and CDR2 is SMNVEV (reference sequence). This CDR3 comprises 16 residues. V dropped 6 bases and J dropped 8; count of bases not matched to a gene: 16. The CDR3 region is CASRPYGTTAAHEQFF. The CDR3 DNA reads TGTGCCAGCAGACCGTACGGGACTACAGCCGCCCATGAGCAGTTCTTC.

This clone has only one observation. J is TRBJ2-7 and V is TRBV30; D is possibly TRBD1 (6 bases). Germline V gene lookup returns CDR1 GTSNPN and CDR2 SVGIG (reference sequence). This CDR3 has 13 residues. V lost 5 bases and J 0 bases, leaving 11 bases between the germline ends. The chain's CDR3 is CAWRQEISYEQYF. CDR3 in DNA: TGTGCCTGGCGACAGGAAATCTCCTACGAGCAGTACTTC.

CDR3 amino acids: CASSPARDEQYF. CDR3 nucleotides: TGTGCCAGTAGTCCCGCCAGGGACGAGCAGTACTTC. The rearrangement uses TRBV19 and TRBJ2-7; perhaps TRBD1 as D (5 bases). The CDR3 totals 12 residues. Germline V gene data show CDR1 as LNHDA and CDR2 as SQIVND (reference sequence). V was shortened by 5 bases and J by 5 bases, with 10 bases between the two germline ends.